This T cell receptor beta chain was recovered during a study of cytomegalovirus exposure and HLA in healthy donors. Study at large: Assignment to the Caucasian-associated ancestry cluster applied to approximately 80% of the approximately 400 genotyped donors. Points from the study as a whole: TCR beta sequences reportedly predicted most subjects' HLA-A and HLA-B alleles accurately. Cytomegalovirus status was reportedly diagnosed by the classifier with high specificity and sensitivity. Specific recognition of CMV antigens was confirmed in vitro for a few chains (all CMV-associated).

Germline loops: CDR1 SGHNT, CDR2 YENEEA. The germline V and J ends were trimmed by 5 bases and 4 bases, with 9 bases remaining between them. There are 12 residues in the CDR3. PCR was performed using 60 Vbeta and 13 Jbeta primers. TCRdb's table, derived via immunoSEQ multiplex PCR, lists solely in-frame clones and lacks some. Altogether 150,000 or so clones are present, roughly 68% being singletons, with the ten largest covering 10%. On this clone itself: Antigen unknown.

The source is a man younger than 40 in good health and CMV-seropositive. The chain is built from TRBV11-3 and TRBJ2-7; D may be TRBD2 (5 bases). The sample taken for sequencing was PBMCs. CDR3 coding DNA: TGTGCCAGCAGCCCACCGGGGTACGAGCAGTACTTC. Protein sequence: CASSPPGYEQYF.